The rows below give T cell receptor beta chains drawn from one sample of a study of cytomegalovirus exposure and HLA in healthy donors. Assay: immunoSEQ multiplex PCR; the TCRdb copy retains only in-frame clones and omits some. The sample holds approximately 150,000 clones, around 80% seen once. The sample consisted of PBMCs. These receptors were taken from a man between 40 and 49 years old in good health and CMV-seronegative. Both conserved end residues are trimmed from each CDR3.

>TRBJ1-3|TRBV6-5
ASSSGQGHTIY
>TRBJ1-1|TRBV29-1
SVSTGVDTEAF
>TRBJ1-1|TRBV6-5
ASADSFMNTEAF
>TRBJ1-2|TRBV6-5
AAGQGASYYGYT
>TRBJ1-1|TRBV5-8
ASSLWRQGVNTEAF
>TRBJ1-3|TRBV27
ASSFPPGISSGNTIY
>TRBJ1-1|TRBV10-3
AIKAGQGNTEAF
>TRBJ1-2|TRBV6-1
ASSEAQTGFSDGYT
>TRBJ1-2|TRBV4-1
ASSSDQGRDT
>TRBJ1-5|TRBV21-1
ASSKEDRDEGQPQH
>TRBJ1-5|TRBV5-6
ASSLGKGSNQPQH
>TRBJ1-1|TRBV7-9
SSSLPTGGGTEAF
>TRBJ1-6|TRBV6-5
ASSFSRTGGNSPLH
>TRBJ1-5|TRBV28
ASSLGTRNQPQH
>TRBJ2-7|TRBV6-5
ASRQPGQSSYEQY
>TRBJ1-2|TRBV28
ASSHPSGSLLELYGYT
>TRBJ2-2|TRBV28
ASSPPFVNTGELF
>TRBJ1-5|TRBV6-5
ASSSSRGRGNQPQH
>TRBJ2-5|TRBV15
ATSSRRGETQY
>TRBJ2-7|TRBV21-1
ASSKALEGPYEQY
>TRBJ2-3|TRBV15
ATSRGTSGVTDTQY
>TRBJ1-2|TRBV27
ASSRQGSDGYT
>TRBJ1-3|TRBV6-1
ASSEAPGSWASGNTIY